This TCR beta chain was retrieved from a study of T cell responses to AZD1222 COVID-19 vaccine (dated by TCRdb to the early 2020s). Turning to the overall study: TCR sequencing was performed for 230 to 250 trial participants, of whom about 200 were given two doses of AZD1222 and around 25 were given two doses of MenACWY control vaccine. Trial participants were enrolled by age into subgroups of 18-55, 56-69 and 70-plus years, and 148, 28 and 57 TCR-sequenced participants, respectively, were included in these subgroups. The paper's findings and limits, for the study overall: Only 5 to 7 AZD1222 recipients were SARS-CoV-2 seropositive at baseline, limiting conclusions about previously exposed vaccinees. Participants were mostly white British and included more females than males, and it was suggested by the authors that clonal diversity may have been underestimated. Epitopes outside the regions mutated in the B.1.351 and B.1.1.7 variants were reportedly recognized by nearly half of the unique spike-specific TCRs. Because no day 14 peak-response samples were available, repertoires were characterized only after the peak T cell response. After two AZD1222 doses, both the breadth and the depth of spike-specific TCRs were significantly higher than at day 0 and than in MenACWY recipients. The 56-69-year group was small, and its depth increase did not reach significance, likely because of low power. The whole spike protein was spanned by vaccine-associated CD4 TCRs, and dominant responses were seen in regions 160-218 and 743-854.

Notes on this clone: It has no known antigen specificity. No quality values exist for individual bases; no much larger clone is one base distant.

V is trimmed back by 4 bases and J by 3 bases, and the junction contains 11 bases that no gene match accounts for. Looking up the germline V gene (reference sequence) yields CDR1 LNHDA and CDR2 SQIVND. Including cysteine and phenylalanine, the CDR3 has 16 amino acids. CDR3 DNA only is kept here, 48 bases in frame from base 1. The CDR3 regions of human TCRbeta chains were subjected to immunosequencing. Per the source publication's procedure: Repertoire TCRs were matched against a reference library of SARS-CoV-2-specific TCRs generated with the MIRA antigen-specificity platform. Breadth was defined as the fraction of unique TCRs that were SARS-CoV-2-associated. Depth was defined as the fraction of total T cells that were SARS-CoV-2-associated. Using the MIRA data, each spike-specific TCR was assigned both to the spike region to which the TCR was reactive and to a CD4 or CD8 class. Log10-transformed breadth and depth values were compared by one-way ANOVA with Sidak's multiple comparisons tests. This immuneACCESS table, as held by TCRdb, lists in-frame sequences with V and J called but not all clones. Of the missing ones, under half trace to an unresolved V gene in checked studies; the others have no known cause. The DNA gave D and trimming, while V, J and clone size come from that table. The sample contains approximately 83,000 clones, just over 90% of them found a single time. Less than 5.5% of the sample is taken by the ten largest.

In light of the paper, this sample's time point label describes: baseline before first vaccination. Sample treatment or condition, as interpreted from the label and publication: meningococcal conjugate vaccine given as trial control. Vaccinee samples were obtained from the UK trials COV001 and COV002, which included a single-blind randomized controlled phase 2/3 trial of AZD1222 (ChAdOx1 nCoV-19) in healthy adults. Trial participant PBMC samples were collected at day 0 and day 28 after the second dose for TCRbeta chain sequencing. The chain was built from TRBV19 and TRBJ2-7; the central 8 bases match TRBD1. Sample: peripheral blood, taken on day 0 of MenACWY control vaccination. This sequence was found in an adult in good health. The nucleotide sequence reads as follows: TGTGCCAGTAGTACGCCACGACAGGGGCTCATCTACGAGCAGTACTTC. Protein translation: CASSTPRQGLIYEQYF.